Listed here are 27 T cell receptor beta chains from one sample, sequenced in a study of blood T cell repertoires in COVID-19. Sequencing was performed with immunoSEQ multiplex PCR; in TCRdb, only in-frame clones are kept and a portion is missing. The sample lists under 300,000 clones, 70% to 90% occurring once. The sequenced sample was peripheral blood. The receptors come from an older woman with acute or convalescent COVID-19.

The V call is TRBV6-5, the J call TRBJ2-7; 7 bases line up with TRBD1. Germline V lookup: CDR1 MNHEY, CDR2 SVGAGI. Unmatched junction bases numbered 7, after V lost 6 bases and J lost 2 bases. The CDR3 spans 14 residues. The CDR3 DNA is TGTGCCAGCAGACTTAGACAGGGCCCCTACGAGCAGTACTTC. Protein product: CASRLRQGPYEQYF.

The rearrangement links TRBV5-4 to TRBJ1-3; D remains unclear. The CDR3 consists of 17 residues. Germline loops: CDR1 SGHNT, CDR2 YYREEE (reference sequence). Trimming cost V 2 bases and J 2 bases, with 17 bases left between them. The DNA of the CDR3 is TGTGCCAGCAGCTTCGGAGGGATCGGGCGGCCTGGAAACACCATATATTTT. This sequence encodes CASSFGGIGRPGNTIYF.

This clone appeared a single time. The chain recombines TRBV9 with TRBJ2-3, with a weak D call TRBD2 (5 bases). CDR1 SGDLS and CDR2 YYNGEE come from the germline V gene. CDR3 length equals 14 residues. V lost 4 bases to trimming and J lost 6 bases, with 15 bases between them. This CDR3 reads CASSLRTSADTQYF. Here the CDR3 DNA reads TGTGCCAGCAGCCTAAGGACTTCGGCGGATACGCAGTATTTT.

V usage is TRBV3-1 (or the pseudogene TRBV3-2) and J usage is TRBJ1-1; D uncertain. The germline V gene encodes CDR1 LGHDT and CDR2 YNNKEL (reference sequence). This CDR3 spans 13 amino acids. Trimming took 0 bases from V and 8 from J, leaving 10 bases between them. The CDR3 DNA reads as TGTGCCAGCAGCCAAGAACTGTGGGAGGAAGCTTTCTTT. It is translated as CASSQELWEEAFF.

This sequence joins TRBV11-2 and TRBJ2-7, with TRBD1 identical over 8 bases. The CDR3 contains 14 residues. The germline gives CDR1 SGHAT, CDR2 FQNNGV. Unmatched junction bases numbered 3, after V lost 3 bases and J lost 2 bases. The CDR3, as DNA: TGTGCCAGCAGCTTCTCACAGGGGGCCTACGAGCAGTACTTC. Encoded protein: CASSFSQGAYEQYF.

This clone was seen a handful of times. This chain links TRBV2 with TRBJ1-2; D perhaps matches TRBD1 (5 bases). The CDR3 consists of 13 residues. Germline loops: CDR1 SNHLY, CDR2 FYNNEI. V was clipped by 7 bases and J by 4 bases, with 13 bases between them. The CDR3 DNA reads TGTGCCAGCACCCTAAGGAGGGGCTATGGCTACACCTTC. Its translation: CASTLRRGYGYTF.

V is TRBV7-9 and J is TRBJ2-5; possible D gene TRBD1, 6 bases. The V end was cut by 3 bases, the J end by 2 bases, with 10 bases between. The CDR3 contains 14 residues. Germline V gives CDR1 SEHNR, CDR2 FQNEAQ (reference sequence). CDR3 region: CASSFGQFQETQYF. In DNA, the CDR3 is TGTGCCAGCAGCTTCGGACAGTTTCAAGAGACCCAGTACTTC.

The genes are TRBV2 and TRBJ2-5, with D possibly TRBD2 on 5 matching bases. Trimming removed 1 base from V and 1 base from J, with 7 bases in between. Per the germline V gene, CDR1 is SNHLY and CDR2 is FYNNEI. This CDR3 region has 14 residues. CDR3 region: CASSEERGQETQYF. CDR3 bases: TGTGCCAGCAGTGAAGAACGGGGCCAAGAGACCCAGTACTTC.

This clone was seen more than once but under ten times. The rearrangement links TRBV18 to TRBJ1-1, with 9 bases fitting TRBD1. V shed 2 bases, J shed 3 bases, and the junction held 7 bases outside the gene matches. Germline CDR1 reads KGHSH; CDR2 reads LQKENI. The CDR3 contains 16 residues. The CDR3 coding sequence is TGTGCCAGCTCACCAATTATGGGACAGGGTTACACTGAAGCTTTCTTT. Residues: CASSPIMGQGYTEAFF. Full variable domain (missing parts from reference TRBV18 and TRBJ1-1): NAGVMQNPRHLVRRRGQEARLRCSPMKGHSHVYWYRQLPEEGLKFMVYLQKENIIDESGMPKERFSAEFPKEGPSILRIQQVVRGDSAAYFCASSPIMGQGYTEAFFGQGTRLTVV.

This rearrangement joins TRBV5-1 to TRBJ1-5, with D possibly matching TRBD1 (5 bases). The V gene lost 0 bases and the J gene lost 4 bases, with 11 bases spanning the gap. This CDR3 is 15 amino acids long. The germline V gene has CDR1 SGHRS and CDR2 YFSETQ. CDR3 nucleotides: TGCGCCAGCAGCTTGGAGGGGTCCCGTAATCAGCCCCAGCATTTT. It specifies CASSLEGSRNQPQHF.

The gene calls are TRBV7-8 and TRBJ2-7; 10 nucleotides align to TRBD1. Germline loops: CDR1 SGHVS, CDR2 FQNEAQ. This CDR3 is 14 amino acids long. Germline trimming cut 6 bases from V and 2 bases from J; bases unmatched to any gene: 4. This CDR3 reads CASRRDRGTYEQYF. The CDR3 bases are TGTGCCAGCAGACGGGACAGGGGAACCTACGAGCAGTACTTC.

This chain joins TRBV3-1 (or the pseudogene TRBV3-2) and TRBJ2-7, with D possibly being TRBD1 (6 bases). Germline CDR1 LGHDT, CDR2 YNNKEL (reference sequence). V was trimmed by 1 base and J by 5 bases, leaving 12 bases between them. There are 14 residues in the CDR3. The CDR3 spells CASSQGGGSNEQYF. Written as DNA, the CDR3 is TGTGCCAGCAGCCAAGGAGGGGGTAGCAACGAGCAGTACTTC.

The gene calls are TRBV2 and TRBJ1-2; 8 positions agree with TRBD1. The germline CDR1 and CDR2 sequences are SNHLY and FYNNEI. The CDR3 length is 16 residues. J was trimmed by 4 bases and V by 5 bases; bases with no gene match: 12. CDR3 in DNA: TGTGCCAGCAGTACGGGGCAGGGGGCGCCGGGCTATGGCTACACCTTC. Translation gives CASSTGQGAPGYGYTF.

This chain joins TRBV19 and TRBJ1-5; 11 bases map to TRBD1. The ends lost 10 bases at V and 7 bases at J; junction bases unmatched: 6. The CDR3 has 13 residues. Germline V CDR1 and CDR2: LNHDA, SQIVND (reference sequence). Here the CDR3 reads CAIGDRGRQPQHF. The DNA of the CDR3 is TGTGCCATTGGGGACAGGGGGAGGCAGCCCCAGCATTTT.

The V call is TRBV9, the J call TRBJ1-2; 7 bases fit TRBD1. V lost 7 bases and J lost 8; bases outside the gene matches: 8. The germline gives CDR1 SGDLS, CDR2 YYNGEE. The CDR3 consists of 12 residues. CDR3 sequence reads: CASSQDRIGYTF. In nucleotides, the CDR3 is TGTGCCAGCTCTCAGGACAGGATAGGCTACACCTTC.

The rearrangement uses TRBV2 and TRBJ2-2; unclear D gene. There are 13 residues in the CDR3. CDR1 is SNHLY and CDR2 is FYNNEI in the germline V gene. Trimming stripped 4 bases from V and 4 bases from J, with 7 bases between. CDR3: CASSASFTGELFF. CDR3 nucleotides: TGTGCCAGCAGTGCCAGTTTCACCGGGGAGCTGTTTTTT. Variable domain in full (rest from reference TRBV2 and TRBJ2-2): EPEVTQTPSHQVTQMGQEVILRCVPISNHLYFYWYRQILGQKVEFLVSFYNNEISEKSEIFDDQFSVERPDGSNFTLKIRSTKLEDSAMYFCASSASFTGELFFGEGSRLTVL.

The chain is built from TRBV5-1 and TRBJ1-2; TRBD1 matches at 8 bases. J was trimmed by 6 bases and V by 4 bases; bases with no gene match: 8. The CDR3 spans 14 residues. CDR1 and CDR2 from the germline V gene are SGHRS and YFSETQ. The chain's CDR3 is CASSIPGTGNGYTF. DNA for the CDR3: TGCGCCAGCAGCATTCCCGGGACAGGTAATGGCTACACCTTC.

The chain couples TRBV9 to TRBJ2-7; 8 bases align to TRBD1. CDR1 SGDLS and CDR2 YYNGEE come from the germline V gene. The CDR3 length is 15 residues. Trimming removed 3 bases from V and 2 bases from J; junction bases left unmatched: 7. The chain's CDR3 is CASSATGTGPYEQYF. The CDR3 DNA follows: TGTGCCAGCAGCGCGACCGGGACAGGACCCTACGAGCAGTACTTC.

The genes are TRBV7-9 and TRBJ1-2; 10 bases map to TRBD1. The CDR3 loop spans 16 amino acids. Germline CDR1 SEHNR, CDR2 FQNEAQ (reference sequence). The V and J ends lost 4 bases and 6 bases, in that order; junction bases with no gene match: 11. The CDR3 DNA reads TGTGCCAGCAGCTCAATCCGGGACAGGGGCCCCGATGGCTACACCTTC. This sequence encodes CASSSIRDRGPDGYTF.

The chain combines TRBV15 with TRBJ2-1; D is ambiguous. The CDR3 sequence is 16 residues long. Trimming took 0 bases from V and 0 from J, leaving 9 bases between them. Germline values: CDR1 LNHNV, CDR2 YYDKDF (reference sequence). The CDR3 sequence is CATSRDSLSSYNEQFF. The DNA for the CDR3 is TGTGCCACCAGCAGAGATAGTTTGAGCTCCTACAATGAGCAGTTCTTC. Filled out from reference TRBV15 and TRBJ2-1, the complete variable domain reads DAMVIQNPRYQVTQFGKPVTLSCSQTLNHNVMYWYQQKSSQAPKLLFHYYDKDFNNEADTPDNFQSRRPNTSFCFLDIRSPGLGDTAMYLCATSRDSLSSYNEQFFGPGTRLTVL.

The chain is built from TRBV4-2 and TRBJ1-2, with D maybe TRBD1 (5 bases). The CDR3 length is 15 residues. Germline loops: CDR1 LGHNA, CDR2 YNFKEQ. V was pared by 3 bases and J by 6 bases, with 17 bases between. As DNA, the CDR3 is TGTGCCAGCAGCCACTTCGGGGGAGGAGGGGATGGCTACACCTTC. Protein sequence: CASSHFGGGGDGYTF.

V is TRBV12-3 or TRBV12-4 and J is TRBJ1-1, with unresolved D. V was cut by 5 bases and J by 12 bases, with 13 bases left in between. The CDR3 length is 11 residues. The CDR3 here is CASSVVGRTFF. CDR3 nucleotides: TGTGCCAGCAGTGTTGTGGGGAGGACTTTCTTT.

The rearrangement joins TRBV6-6 to TRBJ2-2, with D hard to call. The CDR3 consists of 14 residues. V dropped 2 bases and J dropped 5 bases, with 9 bases sitting between them. CDR1 MNHNY and CDR2 SVGAGI come from the germline V gene (reference sequence). This CDR3 is CASSYPSRTGELFF. DNA of the CDR3: TGTGCCAGCAGTTACCCGAGCAGGACCGGGGAGCTGTTTTTT.

The gene calls are TRBV4-1 and TRBJ2-1; D gene unclear. Trimming removed 2 bases from V and 6 bases from J, with 14 bases in between. The CDR3 totals 15 residues. Germline values: CDR1 MGHRA, CDR2 YSYEKL. The CDR3 loop is CASSQLAGLINEQFF. The CDR3 DNA reads as TGCGCCAGCAGCCAATTGGCAGGTTTAATCAATGAGCAGTTCTTC.

This chain uses TRBV2 with TRBJ2-1, with 9 bases fitting TRBD2. The CDR3 contains 14 residues. Germline V lookup: CDR1 SNHLY, CDR2 FYNNEI. Trimming cost V 6 bases and J 8 bases; bases outside gene matches: 8. The CDR3 nucleotides are TGTGCCAGCAGGCGGGGCGGGGGGGCCGATGAGCAGTTCTTC. It codes for CASRRGGGADEQFF.

The gene calls are TRBV6-1 and TRBJ1-5; D possibly corresponds to TRBD1 (6 bases). Looked up from germline, CDR1 is MNHNS and CDR2 is SASEGT. The V gene lost 0 bases and the J gene lost 4 bases, with 13 bases spanning the gap. This CDR3 contains 16 residues. Here the CDR3 reads CASSEAAGTPNQPQHF. The CDR3 nucleotides are TGTGCCAGCAGTGAAGCGGCCGGGACACCAAATCAGCCCCAGCATTTT.

This clone was detected only a few times. The chain joins TRBV2 to TRBJ1-2; D may be TRBD1 (6 bases). The germline V gene has CDR1 SNHLY and CDR2 FYNNEI. This CDR3 is 16 amino acids long. The V gene lost 5 bases and the J gene lost 1 base, with 17 bases spanning the gap. The CDR3 sequence: CASSKGESPFNYGYTF. The DNA of the CDR3 is TGTGCCAGCAGTAAGGGGGAGAGCCCCTTTAACTATGGCTACACCTTC.